The following is a TCR beta chain sequence with its context. Its matching antigen is unknown. TCRdb ran MiXCR on the 5' RACE reads and lists one entry per CDR3 protein. The repertoire consists of roughly 160,000 distinct CDR3 sequences, with under 15% occurring once and the leading ten covering about 3.6%. The data were obtained in a study of T-cell memory formation after mild COVID-19. The wider study: Largely, the TCR clusters proved donor specific.

This CDR3 is built from 15 residues. CDR1 is LGHNA and CDR2 is YSLEER in the germline V gene. V gave up 1 base and J gave up 10 bases; unmatched junction bases: 4. Notes on the study in general: Memory cells collected pre-infection included some clones that later responded, suggesting cross-reactive memory joined. Second-wave clones that peaked on day 37 lacked confirmed SARS-CoV-2 specificity. Among CD4+ contracting clones, most were CM and EM, and CD8+ ones EMRA.

The sequence derives from a man in his late teens or twenties who had mild COVID-19 (a few samples of this study predate the infection). Cell type and time point are not known. Material: PBMCs or a T cell subset sorted from them (not recorded which). This chain joins TRBV4-3 and TRBJ2-1; 13 positions agree with TRBD2. This CDR3 is CASSQGTSGGWEQFF. The CDR3 nucleotides read TGCGCCAGCAGCCAAGGGACTAGCGGGGGCTGGGAGCAGTTCTTC.